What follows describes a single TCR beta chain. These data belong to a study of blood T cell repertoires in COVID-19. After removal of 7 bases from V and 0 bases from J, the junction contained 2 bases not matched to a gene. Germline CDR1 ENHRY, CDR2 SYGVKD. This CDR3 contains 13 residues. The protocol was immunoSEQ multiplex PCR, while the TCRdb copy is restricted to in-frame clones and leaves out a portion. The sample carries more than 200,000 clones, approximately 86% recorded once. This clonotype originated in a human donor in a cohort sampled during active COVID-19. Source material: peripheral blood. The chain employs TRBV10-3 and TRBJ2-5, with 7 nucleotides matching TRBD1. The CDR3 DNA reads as TGTGCCATCACCGACAGGGACCAAGAGACCCAGTACTTC. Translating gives CAITDRDQETQYF.